This T cell receptor (beta chain) was sequenced for a study of cytomegalovirus exposure and HLA in healthy donors. Whole-study context: In a later analysis, the 100 to 150 validation repertoires were reported to have used the same platform as the roughly 670 first-cohort repertoires. Study findings and constraints: The study designated roughly 150 TCR beta chains cytomegalovirus-associated.

On this clone itself: Its antigen is still unknown.

This CDR3 region has 14 residues. Trimming shortened V by 0 bases and J by 0 bases, and 5 bases separated the two germline ends. CDR1 is SEHNR, CDR2 FQNEAQ, per germline (reference sequence). This table comes from immunoSEQ multiplex PCR, and its TCRdb copy is limited to in-frame clones, with some not included. The sample carries some 150,000 clones, 70% to 90% recorded once. The sample comprised PBMCs. The V gene is TRBV7-9, the J gene TRBJ2-5, with D unresolved. The receptor was isolated from a human donor in good health. The CDR3 spells CASSLAVDQETQYF. In DNA, the CDR3 is TGTGCCAGCAGCTTAGCGGTAGACCAAGAGACCCAGTACTTC.